This TCR beta chain was captured in a study of human T cells and chemical hapten exposure. MiXCR, run by TCRdb on the RACE reads, gives a single entry per CDR3 protein. The table records approximately 77,000 distinct CDR3 sequences, 12% to 15% of them present only once. Time point here: pre-sensitization, week 0. The sample's treatment: therapeutic diphenylcyclopropenone sensitization with weekly scalp DPC. The germline CDR1 and CDR2 sequences are LGHNA and YSLEER. This CDR3 is 15 amino acids long. V shed 4 bases and J 6 bases; nucleotides not matched to a gene: 7. The rearrangement uses TRBV4-3 and TRBJ2-2; 8 bases map to TRBD2. This receptor was obtained from a woman between 45 and 60 years old with alopecia areata. Some clones in this sample may be carry-over from other donors' samples. The source was whole blood, collected in connection with sensitization to the hapten diphenylcyclopropenone (DPC). CDR3 loop: CASSLRGLVSGELFF. The DNA for the CDR3 is TGCGCCAGCAGCCTACGGGGACTAGTTTCCGGGGAGCTGTTTTTT.